This T cell receptor beta chain was retrieved from a study of human T cells and chemical hapten exposure. For the study at large: Upper back patch tests used 0.01% DPC, scored after 6 days.

Each CDR3 protein gets one entry after TCRdb re-called the RACE reads with MiXCR. The repertoire holds around 71,000 distinct CDR3 sequences, with 9.8% as singletons. Time point reported: patch test 1, 2 weeks after DPC sensitization. Specified treatment: therapeutic diphenylcyclopropenone sensitization with weekly scalp DPC. Whole-study findings and limits: Unchanged with DPC sensitization were TCRs above 1 in 1000 frequency.

The germline gives CDR1 SEHNR, CDR2 FQNEAQ (reference sequence). The CDR3 length is 15 residues. V was pared by 5 bases and J by 3 bases, with 7 bases of the junction left unmatched. Ten or more counts support this clonotype. As yet, its antigen is unknown. The chain combines TRBV7-9 with TRBJ2-5; 9 bases line up with TRBD1. The origin of this receptor is a middle-aged woman with alopecia areata. Some clones in this sample may be carry-over from other donors' samples. The sequencing used whole blood, collected in connection with sensitization to the hapten diphenylcyclopropenone (DPC). The chain's CDR3 is CASSARTGAEETQYF. The CDR3 DNA sequence: TGTGCCAGCAGCGCCCGGACAGGGGCGGAAGAGACCCAGTACTTC.